This T cell receptor (beta chain) stems from a study of cytomegalovirus exposure and HLA in healthy donors. Study-level findings and limits: A later analysis reportedly found fewer N-insertions in an Asian-associated ancestry cluster than the roughly 670-donor mean. Earlier findings revealed that most TCR beta V segments proved productive either about 87% or about 30% of the time.

For this clone: As yet, its antigen is unknown.

The PCR used 60 Vbeta and 13 Jbeta primers. The data were produced by immunoSEQ multiplex PCR, yet TCRdb's version contains in-frame clones alone and is incomplete. Of 200,000 to 250,000 clones listed, more than 75% are singletons. V was shortened by 5 bases and J by 2 bases, with 14 bases between the two germline ends. Germline CDR1 is SGHDT and CDR2 is YYEEEE. The CDR3 is 15 amino acids. Source material: PBMCs. V and J are TRBV5-6 and TRBJ2-1, with D maybe TRBD2 (5 bases). The TCR originated in a middle-aged woman in good health and CMV-seronegative. The CDR3 DNA is TGTGCCAGCAGGGAGACCGAGGGCGCCTACAATGAGCAGTTCTTC. Its translation: CASRETEGAYNEQFF.